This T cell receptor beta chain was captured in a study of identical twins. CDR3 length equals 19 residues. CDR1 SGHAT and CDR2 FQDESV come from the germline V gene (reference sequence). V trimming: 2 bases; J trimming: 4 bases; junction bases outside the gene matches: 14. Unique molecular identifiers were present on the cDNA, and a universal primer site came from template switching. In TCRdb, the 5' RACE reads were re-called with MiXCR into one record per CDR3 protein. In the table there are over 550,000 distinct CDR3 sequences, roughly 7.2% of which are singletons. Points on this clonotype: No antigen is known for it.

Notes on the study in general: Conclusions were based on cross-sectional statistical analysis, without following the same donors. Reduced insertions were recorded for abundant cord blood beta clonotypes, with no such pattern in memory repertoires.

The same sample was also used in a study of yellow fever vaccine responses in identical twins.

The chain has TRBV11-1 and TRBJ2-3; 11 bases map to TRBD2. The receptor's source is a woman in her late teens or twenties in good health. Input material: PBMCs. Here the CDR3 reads CASSLSGIAGGGAADTQYF. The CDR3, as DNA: TGTGCCAGCAGCTTATCAGGAATAGCGGGGGGGGGAGCTGCAGATACGCAGTATTTT.